This TCR beta chain was captured by sequencing in a study of beta chain features in type 1 diabetes. Expressed TCRB transcripts were sequenced, since all the RNA that had been isolated was reverse transcribed. This table comes from immunoSEQ multiplex PCR, and its TCRdb copy is limited to in-frame clones, with some not included. The sample holds about 130,000 clones, about 8.7% seen once. This clone has more than one count but fewer than ten. Trimming removed 4 bases at V and 1 base at J, with 11 bases between. CDR3 length: 14 residues. Per germline, CDR1 SGHRS and CDR2 YFSETQ. V gene TRBV5-1 combines with J gene TRBJ1-1; D may be TRBD1 (5 bases). Sequenced input: central memory CD4+ T cells from blood. The sequence was obtained from a man between 18 and 29 years old in good health. CDR3 region: CASSPGRENTEAFF. The CDR3 coding sequence is TGCGCCAGCAGCCCGGGGCGGGAGAACACTGAAGCTTTCTTT.